The 29 T cell receptor beta chains in this list originate from one sample, sequenced in a study of blood T cell repertoires in COVID-19. Assay used: immunoSEQ multiplex PCR; TCRdb lists only in-frame clones, some missing. Here the sample spans 300,000 to 400,000 clones, around 83% being singletons. The source material was peripheral blood. The receptors were gathered from a man aged 25 to 45 with active or convalescent COVID-19.

The genes are TRBV27 and TRBJ2-1; no firm D call. The germline V gene has CDR1 MNHEY and CDR2 SMNVEV (reference sequence). Trimming cost V 6 bases and J 8 bases, with 17 bases left between them. The CDR3 loop spans 14 amino acids. The DNA of the CDR3 is TGTGCCAGCAGAGATGGCGCTATGGGCGATGAGCAGTTCTTC. This gives the protein CASRDGAMGDEQFF.

The chain links TRBV27 to TRBJ2-7, with TRBD1 matching 8 bases. Germline loops: CDR1 MNHEY, CDR2 SMNVEV (reference sequence). Unmatched junction bases numbered 9, after V lost 5 bases and J lost 6 bases. The length of the CDR3 is 14 residues. The CDR3 nucleotides read TGTGCCAGCAGTATGAGGACAGGGTACTCCGAGCAGTACTTC. This codes for CASSMRTGYSEQYF.

The chain has TRBV11-2 and TRBJ2-7, with 13 bases that match TRBD2. V was clipped by 4 bases and J by 9 bases; unmatched bases: 12. CDR1 SGHAT and CDR2 FQNNGV come from the germline V gene. The CDR3 covers 16 residues. The CDR3 region is CASSSLLAGGRMGQYF. In DNA, the CDR3 is TGTGCCAGCAGCTCGCTACTAGCGGGAGGGCGTATGGGGCAGTACTTC.

This clone has only one observation. The rearrangement links TRBV5-1 to TRBJ2-5; TRBD2 is a possible D gene (5 bases). The CDR3 is 15 residues long. Germline V gives CDR1 SGHRS, CDR2 YFSETQ. The ends were cut back, 4 bases at V and 3 bases at J, with 16 bases in the middle. This chain's CDR3 is CASSPLWGEEETQYF. The CDR3 nucleotides read TGCGCCAGCAGCCCACTTTGGGGAGAAGAAGAGACCCAGTACTTC.

This clone was found a few times. J is TRBJ2-1 and V is TRBV15, with D unclear. V lost 0 bases, J lost 6 bases, and 9 bases lay in between. The CDR3 totals 14 residues. Germline V lookup: CDR1 LNHNV, CDR2 YYDKDF (reference sequence). The CDR3 coding sequence is TGTGCCACCAGCAGAGATAAGTGGGCCAATGAGCAGTTCTTC. Amino acids: CATSRDKWANEQFF. Full variable domain (missing parts from reference TRBV15 and TRBJ2-1): DAMVIQNPRYQVTQFGKPVTLSCSQTLNHNVMYWYQQKSSQAPKLLFHYYDKDFNNEADTPDNFQSRRPNTSFCFLDIRSPGLGDTAMYLCATSRDKWANEQFFGPGTRLTVL.

The rearrangement links TRBV28 to TRBJ1-4; D is ambiguous. The CDR3 contains 20 residues. The V end lost 3 bases, the J end lost 2 bases, and 25 bases lay between the germline ends. Germline V gene sequence: CDR1 MDHEN, CDR2 SYDVKM. CDR3 nucleotides: TGTGCCAGCAGTTTTGGTTCTATTCTTGGGCGAAGGTGGACTAATGAAAAACTGTTTTTT. Encoded protein: CASSFGSILGRRWTNEKLFF.

The chain carries TRBV10-3 and TRBJ2-3; perhaps TRBD1 as D (6 bases). Germline lookup yields CDR1 ENHRY and CDR2 SYGVKD. Trimming pared 11 bases from V and 0 bases from J, leaving 15 bases between. The CDR3 consists of 14 residues. This chain's CDR3 is CALSGERSTDTQYF. In nucleotides, the CDR3 is TGTGCCCTCTCAGGGGAGCGGAGCACAGATACGCAGTATTTT.

This chain joins TRBV6-5 and TRBJ1-2; D possibly corresponds to TRBD1 (5 bases). CDR1 MNHEY and CDR2 SVGAGI come from the germline V gene. This CDR3 spans 11 amino acids. Trimming took 4 bases from V and 6 from J, leaving 6 bases between them. The chain's CDR3 is CASSWGDGYTF. In DNA form, the CDR3 reads TGTGCCAGCAGTTGGGGGGATGGCTACACCTTC.

This chain links TRBV11-2 with TRBJ2-7; TRBD2 agrees at 10 bases. The trim removed 4 bases at V and 1 base at J, leaving 7 bases unmatched. Germline V gives CDR1 SGHAT, CDR2 FQNNGV. The CDR3 has 16 amino acids. The CDR3 region has the DNA TGTGCCAGCAGCTCCCCCGGGACTAGCGCATCCTACGAGCAGTACTTC. Its protein product is CASSSPGTSASYEQYF.

This clone was observed once. Other nucleotide sequences from this sample produce the same CDR3. The chain recombines TRBV7-2 with TRBJ2-7; D uncertain. CDR1 is SGHTA, CDR2 FQGNSA, per germline. With 3 bases removed from V and 4 bases from J, the gap between germline ends came to 7 bases. This CDR3 region has 12 residues. The CDR3 DNA is TGTGCCAGCAGCTTCGTATCGTACGAGCAGTACTTC. Amino acids: CASSFVSYEQYF. Using reference TRBV7-2 and TRBJ2-7 for the parts outside the CDR3, the full variable domain is GAGVSQSPSNKVTEKGKDVELRCDPISGHTALYWYRQSLGQGLEFLIYFQGNSAPDKSGLPSDRFSAERTGGSVSTLTIQRTQQEDSAVYLCASSFVSYEQYFGPGTRLTVT.

The J gene is TRBJ1-2, the V gene TRBV2; tentative D call: TRBD1 (6 bases). Trimming removed 6 bases at V and 8 bases at J, with 22 bases between. This CDR3 comprises 15 residues. CDR1 SNHLY and CDR2 FYNNEI come from the germline V gene. The chain's CDR3 is CASRGPLAQQGGYTF. CDR3 sequence (DNA): TGTGCCAGCAGGGGACCCCTAGCCCAACAGGGAGGCTACACCTTC.

This clone was seen a single time. This chain connects TRBV30 to TRBJ1-2; D not certain. V was trimmed by 3 bases and J by 1 base, leaving 9 bases between them. Germline V gives CDR1 GTSNPN, CDR2 SVGIG (reference sequence). CDR3 length: 13 residues. The CDR3 DNA follows: TGTGCCTGGAGCCCACAGTTTAACTATGGCTACACCTTC. Encoded protein: CAWSPQFNYGYTF.

The chain is built from TRBV11-3 and TRBJ1-6; the D gene is possibly TRBD1 (6 bases). V was pared by 5 bases and J by 5 bases, with 10 bases between. Germline loops: CDR1 SGHNT, CDR2 YENEEA. The CDR3 sequence is 14 residues long. CDR3 DNA: TGTGCCAGCAGCCCCAGGGGAGATAATTCACCCCTCCACTTT. Translated, it gives CASSPRGDNSPLHF. Variable domain in full (rest from reference TRBV11-3 and TRBJ1-6): EAGVVQSPRYKIIEKKQPVAFWCNPISGHNTLYWYLQNLGQGPELLIRYENEEAVDDSQLPKDRFSAERLKGVDSTLKIQPAELGDSAVYLCASSPRGDNSPLHFGNGTRLTVT.

The rearrangement links TRBV6-1 to TRBJ2-7; tentatively, D is TRBD1 (5 bases). V was pared by 5 bases and J by 3 bases, with 11 bases between. Germline loops: CDR1 MNHNS, CDR2 SASEGT. This CDR3 is built from 13 residues. CDR3 bases: TGTGCCAGCAGTTCGCCCGACAGCTACGAGCAGTACTTC. Its protein product is CASSSPDSYEQYF.

The rearrangement joins TRBV9 to TRBJ1-4; the D gene is possibly TRBD1 (5 bases). CDR1 and CDR2 (germline): SGDLS, YYNGEE. V lost 3 bases to trimming and J lost 1 base, with 10 bases between them. CDR3 length: 15 amino acids. This CDR3 reads CASSAKRGTNEKLFF. The CDR3 nucleotides are TGTGCCAGCAGCGCGAAAAGGGGAACTAATGAAAAACTGTTTTTT.

The chain joins TRBV5-1 to TRBJ1-1; 7 bases agree with TRBD1. The length of the CDR3 is 15 residues. Germline assignment: CDR1 SGHRS and CDR2 YFSETQ. Unmatched junction bases numbered 8, after V lost 4 bases and J lost 2 bases. The CDR3 coding sequence is TGCGCCAGCAGCACTGACAGGGTCCTTAACACTGAAGCTTTCTTT. Its protein is CASSTDRVLNTEAFF.

This chain joins TRBV7-2 and TRBJ1-1; possible D gene TRBD1, 5 bases. Germline V gene data show CDR1 as SGHTA and CDR2 as FQGNSA. The length of the CDR3 is 14 residues. Trimming stripped 1 base from V and 0 bases from J, with 6 bases between. In nucleotides, the CDR3 is TGTGCCAGCAGCTTAGGGGGCCTGAACACTGAAGCTTTCTTT. It yields the protein CASSLGGLNTEAFF.

The chain is built from TRBV7-2 and TRBJ2-4; 8 nucleotides agree with TRBD1. The CDR3 totals 16 residues. The germline CDR1 and CDR2 sequences are SGHTA and FQGNSA. The ends lost 5 bases at V and 1 base at J; junction bases unmatched: 7. CDR3 nucleotide sequence: TGTGCCAGCAGCCCTCCAGGGGGCGGTGCCAAAAACATTCAGTACTTC. Protein product: CASSPPGGGAKNIQYF.

The chain is built from TRBV28 and TRBJ1-1, with no clear D. V dropped 3 bases and J dropped 0 bases, with 11 bases sitting between them. This CDR3 region has 15 residues. CDR1 is MDHEN and CDR2 is SYDVKM in the germline V gene. As DNA, the CDR3 is TGTGCCAGCAGTTTCGATAGCAGCCTGAACACTGAAGCTTTCTTT. Residues: CASSFDSSLNTEAFF.

The chain has TRBV7-9 and TRBJ1-1, with a weak D call TRBD1 (6 bases). CDR1 and CDR2 from the germline V gene are SEHNR and FQNEAQ (reference sequence). Trimming took off 11 bases at V and 1 base at J, with 11 bases between the two ends. The CDR3 runs 12 residues. The CDR3 bases are TGTGCCGGACGGGGACAGAACACTGAAGCTTTCTTT. The encoded protein is CAGRGQNTEAFF.

This clone was seen a handful of times. The chain employs TRBV11-1 and TRBJ2-7, with D possibly TRBD2 on 6 matching bases. This CDR3 comprises 15 residues. V was cut by 1 base and J by 7 bases, with 17 bases left in between. Germline V gene data show CDR1 as SGHAT and CDR2 as FQDESV (reference sequence). In nucleotides, the CDR3 is TGTGCCAGCAGCTTAGAGGGCGGGATATTTCGGGAGCAGTACTTC. Amino acid sequence: CASSLEGGIFREQYF.

The genes are TRBV24-1 and TRBJ2-1; 8 bases align to TRBD1. Per the germline V gene, CDR1 is KGHDR and CDR2 is SFDVKD. With 1 base clipped from V and 9 bases from J, the junction kept 10 bases outside the gene matches. The CDR3 is 16 amino acids. The CDR3 bases are TGTGCCACCAGTGATTTAGGGGCAGGGACAGGATCTGAGCAGTTCTTC. Translated, it gives CATSDLGAGTGSEQFF.

The V gene is TRBV5-6, the J gene TRBJ2-7, with D possibly being TRBD2 (5 bases). This CDR3 spans 15 amino acids. Germline lookup yields CDR1 SGHDT and CDR2 YYEEEE. Trimming pared 4 bases from V and 3 bases from J, leaving 17 bases between. Here the CDR3 reads CASSPDLTGSYEQYF. The DNA for the CDR3 is TGTGCCAGCAGCCCTGACTTGACGGGAAGCTACGAGCAGTACTTC.

CDR3 nucleotide sequence: TGTGCCTGGAGTGTAGGAACGGGAGGGCTCTACAATGAGCAGTTCTTC. Translation: CAWSVGTGGLYNEQFF. The rearrangement uses TRBV30 and TRBJ2-1; 8 bases are a match to TRBD2. Trimming took 0 bases from V and 3 from J; bases not matched to a gene: 7. The CDR3 extends over 16 amino acids. Germline values: CDR1 GTSNPN, CDR2 SVGIG (reference sequence).

V usage is TRBV7-8 and J usage is TRBJ2-2, with TRBD2 matching over 14 bases. The CDR3 runs to 18 residues. With 2 bases clipped from V and 4 bases from J, the junction kept 6 bases outside the gene matches. The V gene's germline CDR1 is SGHVS and CDR2 FQNEAQ. The CDR3 is CASSLPTGTSGGTGELFF. For the CDR3, the DNA is TGTGCCAGCAGCTTACCCACCGGGACTAGCGGGGGCACCGGGGAGCTGTTTTTT.

V gene TRBV11-3 combines with J gene TRBJ2-7; the match to TRBD1 covers 7 bases. Unmatched junction bases numbered 2, after V lost 1 base and J lost 2 bases. CDR1 and CDR2 from the germline V gene are SGHNT and YENEEA. The CDR3 contains 14 residues. CDR3 nucleotide sequence: TGTGCCAGCAGCTTAGGGGACAGAACCTACGAGCAGTACTTC. It codes for CASSLGDRTYEQYF.

CDR3 region: CASSQGRQGSGANVLTF. CDR3 coding DNA: TGCGCCAGCAGCCAAGGACGACAGGGGTCTGGGGCCAACGTCCTGACTTTC. The chain recombines TRBV4-1 with TRBJ2-6; TRBD1 matches 8 bases. In germline, CDR1 is MGHRA, CDR2 YSYEKL. Trimming at V came to 1 base and at J to 1 base, leaving 3 bases not matched to a gene. This CDR3 is built from 17 residues.

This clone was recorded a few times. The genes are TRBV4-3 and TRBJ1-3; TRBD1 might be the D (6 bases). The ends were cut back, 1 base at V and 2 bases at J, with 21 bases in the middle. Germline V lookup: CDR1 LGHNA, CDR2 YSLEER. This CDR3 has 19 amino acids. In DNA, the CDR3 is TGCGCCAGCAGCCAAGCCCCGCAGGGGATAAAAGCGACTGGAAACACCATATATTTT. It codes for CASSQAPQGIKATGNTIYF.

The V gene is TRBV7-2, the J gene TRBJ1-6; D call uncertain. CDR1 is SGHTA and CDR2 is FQGNSA in the germline V gene. V was clipped by 3 bases and J by 8 bases, with 11 bases between them. The CDR3 totals 14 residues. The CDR3 spells CASSLGPGDSPLHF. The CDR3 nucleotides are TGTGCCAGCAGCTTGGGCCCCGGGGATTCACCCCTCCACTTT.